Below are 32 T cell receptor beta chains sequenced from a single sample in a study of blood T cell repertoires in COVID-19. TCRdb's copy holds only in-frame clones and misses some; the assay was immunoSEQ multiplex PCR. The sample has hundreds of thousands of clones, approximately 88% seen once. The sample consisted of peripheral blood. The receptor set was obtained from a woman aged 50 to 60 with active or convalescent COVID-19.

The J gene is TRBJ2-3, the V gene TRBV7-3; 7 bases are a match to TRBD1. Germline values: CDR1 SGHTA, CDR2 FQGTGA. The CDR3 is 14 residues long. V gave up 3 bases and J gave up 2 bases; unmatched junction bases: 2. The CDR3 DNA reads TGTGCCAGCAGCTTGCAGGGGGACACAGATACGCAGTATTTT. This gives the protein CASSLQGDTDTQYF.

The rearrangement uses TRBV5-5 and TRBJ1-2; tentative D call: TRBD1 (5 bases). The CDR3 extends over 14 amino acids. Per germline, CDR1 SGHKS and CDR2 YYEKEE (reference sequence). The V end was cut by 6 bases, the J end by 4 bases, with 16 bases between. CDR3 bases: TGTGCCAGCACCCTTGGCGGGGCGAGCTATGGCTACACCTTC. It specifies CASTLGGASYGYTF.

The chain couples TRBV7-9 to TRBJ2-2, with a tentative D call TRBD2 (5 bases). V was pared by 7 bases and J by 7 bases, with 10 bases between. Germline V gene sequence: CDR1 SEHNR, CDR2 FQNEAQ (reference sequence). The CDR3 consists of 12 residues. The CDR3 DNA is TGTGCCAGCACCCTCGGGATCGGGGAGCTGTTTTTT. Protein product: CASTLGIGELFF.

The CDR3 bases are TGTGCCAGCAGCTATACCTCGGACACTGAAGCTTTCTTT. It is translated as CASSYTSDTEAFF. The chain uses TRBV6-5 and TRBJ1-1; D gene unclear. Germline CDR1 MNHEY, CDR2 SVGAGI. Trimming took 6 bases from V and 3 from J, leaving 11 bases between them. The CDR3 covers 13 residues.

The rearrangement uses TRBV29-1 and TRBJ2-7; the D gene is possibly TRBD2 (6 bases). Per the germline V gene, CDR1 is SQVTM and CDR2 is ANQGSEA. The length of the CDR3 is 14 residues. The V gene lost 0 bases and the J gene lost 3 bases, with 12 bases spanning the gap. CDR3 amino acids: CSVEEGAGNYEQYF. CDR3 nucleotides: TGCAGCGTTGAAGAGGGCGCGGGGAACTACGAGCAGTACTTC.

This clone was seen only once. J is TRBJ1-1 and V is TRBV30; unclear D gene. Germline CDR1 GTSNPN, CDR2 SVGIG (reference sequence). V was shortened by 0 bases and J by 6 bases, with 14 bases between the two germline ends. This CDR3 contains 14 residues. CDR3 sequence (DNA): TGTGCCTGGAGTGTACAAATATCCACCCCTGAAGCTTTCTTT. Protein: CAWSVQISTPEAFF.

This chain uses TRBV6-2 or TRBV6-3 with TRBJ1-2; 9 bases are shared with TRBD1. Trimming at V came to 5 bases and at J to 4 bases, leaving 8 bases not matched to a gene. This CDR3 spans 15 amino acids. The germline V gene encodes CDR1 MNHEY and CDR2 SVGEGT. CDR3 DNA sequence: TGTGCCAGCAGTCGGGACCGGGACAGGGTCTATGGCTACACCTTC. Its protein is CASSRDRDRVYGYTF.

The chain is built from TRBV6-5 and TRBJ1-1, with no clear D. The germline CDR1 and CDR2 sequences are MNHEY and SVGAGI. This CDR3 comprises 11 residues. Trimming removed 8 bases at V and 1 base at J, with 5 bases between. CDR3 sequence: CASAENTEAFF. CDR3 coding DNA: TGTGCCAGCGCAGAGAACACTGAAGCTTTCTTT.

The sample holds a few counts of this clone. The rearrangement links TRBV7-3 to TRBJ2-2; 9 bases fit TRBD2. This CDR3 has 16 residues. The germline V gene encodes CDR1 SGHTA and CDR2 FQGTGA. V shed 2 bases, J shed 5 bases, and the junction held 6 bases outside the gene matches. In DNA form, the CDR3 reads TGTGCCAGCAGCTTAGGGGCTAGCGGGGCAACCGGGGAGCTGTTTTTT. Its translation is CASSLGASGATGELFF.

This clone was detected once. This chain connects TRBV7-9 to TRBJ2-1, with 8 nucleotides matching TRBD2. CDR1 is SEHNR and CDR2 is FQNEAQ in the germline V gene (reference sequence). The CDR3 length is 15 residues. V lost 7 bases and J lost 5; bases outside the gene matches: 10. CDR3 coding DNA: TGTGCCAGCACCCCTCAGCGGGAGAGCCACAATGAGCAGTTCTTC. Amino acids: CASTPQRESHNEQFF.

In DNA, the CDR3 is TGTGCCAGCAGCTTACGGGGATTAGCCAAAAACATTCAGTACTTC. Its translation: CASSLRGLAKNIQYF. The gene calls are TRBV11-2 and TRBJ2-4, with D possibly being TRBD2 (5 bases). The CDR3 length is 15 residues. Trimming left V 2 bases short and J 0 bases short, with 8 bases between. Looked up from germline, CDR1 is SGHAT and CDR2 is FQNNGV. The complete variable domain, with remaining parts taken from reference TRBV11-2 and TRBJ2-4, reads EAGVAQSPRYKIIEKRQSVAFWCNPISGHATLYWYQQILGQGPKLLIQFQNNGVVDDSQLPKDRFSAERLKGVDSTLKIQPAKLEDSAVYLCASSLRGLAKNIQYFGAGTRLSVL.

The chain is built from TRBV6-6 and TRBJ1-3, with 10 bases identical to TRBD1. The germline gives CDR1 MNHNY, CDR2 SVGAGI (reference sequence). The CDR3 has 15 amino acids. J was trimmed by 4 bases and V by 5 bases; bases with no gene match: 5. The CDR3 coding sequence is TGTGCCAGCAGTCCCGGACAGGGGGGCGGAAACACCATATATTTT. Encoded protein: CASSPGQGGGNTIYF.

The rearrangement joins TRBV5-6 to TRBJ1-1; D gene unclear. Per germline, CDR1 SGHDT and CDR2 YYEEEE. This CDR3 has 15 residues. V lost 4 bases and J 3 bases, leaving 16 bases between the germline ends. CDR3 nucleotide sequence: TGTGCCAGCAGCCCCCGGAGGGTTTGGGACACTGAAGCTTTCTTT. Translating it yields CASSPRRVWDTEAFF.

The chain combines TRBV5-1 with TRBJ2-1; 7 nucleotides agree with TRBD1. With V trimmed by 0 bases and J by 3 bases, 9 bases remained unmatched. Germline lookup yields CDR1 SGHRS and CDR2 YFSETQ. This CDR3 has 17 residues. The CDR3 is CASSLGRRQGYYNEQFF. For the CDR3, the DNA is TGCGCCAGCAGCTTGGGTAGGAGACAGGGCTACTACAATGAGCAGTTCTTC. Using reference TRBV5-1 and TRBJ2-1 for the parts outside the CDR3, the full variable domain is KAGVTQTPRYLIKTRGQQVTLSCSPISGHRSVSWYQQTPGQGLQFLFEYFSETQRNKGNFPGRFSGRQFSNSRSEMNVSTLELGDSALYLCASSLGRRQGYYNEQFFGPGTRLTVL.

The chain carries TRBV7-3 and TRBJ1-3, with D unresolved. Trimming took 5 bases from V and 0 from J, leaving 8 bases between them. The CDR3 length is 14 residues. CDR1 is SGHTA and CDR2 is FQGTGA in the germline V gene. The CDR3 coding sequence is TGTGCCAGCAGCCCCTCCGGCTCTGGAAACACCATATATTTT. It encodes CASSPSGSGNTIYF.

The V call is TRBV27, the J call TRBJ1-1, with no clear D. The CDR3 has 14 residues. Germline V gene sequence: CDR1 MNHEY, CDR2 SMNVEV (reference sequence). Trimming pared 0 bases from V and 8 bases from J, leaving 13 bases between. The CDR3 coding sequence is TGTGCCAGCAGTTTATCAGGCGGGGTCAGGGAAGCTTTCTTT. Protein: CASSLSGGVREAFF.

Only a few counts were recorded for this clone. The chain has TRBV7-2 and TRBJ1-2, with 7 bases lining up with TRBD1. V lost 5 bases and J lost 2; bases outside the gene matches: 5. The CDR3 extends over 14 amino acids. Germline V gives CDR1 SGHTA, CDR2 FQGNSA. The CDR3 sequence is CASSNLQGNYGYTF. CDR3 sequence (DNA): TGTGCCAGCAGCAATTTACAGGGGAACTATGGCTACACCTTC.

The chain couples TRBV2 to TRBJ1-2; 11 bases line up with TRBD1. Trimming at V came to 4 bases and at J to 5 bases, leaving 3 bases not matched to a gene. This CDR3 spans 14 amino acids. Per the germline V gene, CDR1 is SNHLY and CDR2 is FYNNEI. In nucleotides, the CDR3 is TGTGCCAGCAGTGGGACAGGGGGCTTTTATGGCTACACCTTC. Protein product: CASSGTGGFYGYTF. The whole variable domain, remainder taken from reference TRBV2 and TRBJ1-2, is EPEVTQTPSHQVTQMGQEVILRCVPISNHLYFYWYRQILGQKVEFLVSFYNNEISEKSEIFDDQFSVERPDGSNFTLKIRSTKLEDSAMYFCASSGTGGFYGYTFGSGTRLTVV.

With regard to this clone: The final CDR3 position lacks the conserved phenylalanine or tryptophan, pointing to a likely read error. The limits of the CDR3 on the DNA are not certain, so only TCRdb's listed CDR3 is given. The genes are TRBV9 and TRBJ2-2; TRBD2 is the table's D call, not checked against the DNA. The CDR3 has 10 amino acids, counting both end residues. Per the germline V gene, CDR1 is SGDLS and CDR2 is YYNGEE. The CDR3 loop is CASSFVSDGR.

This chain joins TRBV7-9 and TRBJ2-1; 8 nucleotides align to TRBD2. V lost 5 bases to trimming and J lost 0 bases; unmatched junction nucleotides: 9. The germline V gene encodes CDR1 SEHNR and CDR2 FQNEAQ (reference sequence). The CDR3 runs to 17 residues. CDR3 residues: CASSPPSGWSSYNEQFF. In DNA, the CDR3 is TGTGCCAGCAGCCCTCCTAGCGGGTGGAGCTCCTACAATGAGCAGTTCTTC.

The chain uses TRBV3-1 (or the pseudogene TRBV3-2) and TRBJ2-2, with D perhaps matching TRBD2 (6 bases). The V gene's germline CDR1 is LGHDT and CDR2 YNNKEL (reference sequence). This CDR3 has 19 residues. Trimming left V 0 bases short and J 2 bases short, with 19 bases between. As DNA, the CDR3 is TGTGCCAGCAGCCAAGAGGGCGGGGAGAGAACCATTAACACCGGGGAGCTGTTTTTT. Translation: CASSQEGGERTINTGELFF.

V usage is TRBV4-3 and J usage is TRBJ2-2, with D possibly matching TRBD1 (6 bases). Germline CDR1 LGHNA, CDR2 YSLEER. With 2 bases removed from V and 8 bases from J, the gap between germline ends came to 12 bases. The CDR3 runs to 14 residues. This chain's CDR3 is CASSQSQGPGELFF. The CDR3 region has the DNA TGCGCCAGCAGCCAATCCCAGGGGCCGGGGGAGCTGTTTTTT.

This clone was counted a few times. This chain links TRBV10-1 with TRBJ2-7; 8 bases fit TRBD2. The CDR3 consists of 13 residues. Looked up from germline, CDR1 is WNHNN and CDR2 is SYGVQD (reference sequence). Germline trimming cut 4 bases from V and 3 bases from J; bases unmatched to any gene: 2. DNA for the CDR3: TGCGCCAGCAGTGGTCTAGCGGGCTACGAGCAGTACTTC. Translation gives CASSGLAGYEQYF.

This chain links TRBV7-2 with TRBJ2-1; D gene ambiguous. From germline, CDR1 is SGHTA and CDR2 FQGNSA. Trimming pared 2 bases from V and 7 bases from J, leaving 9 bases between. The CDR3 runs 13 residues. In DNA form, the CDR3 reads TGTGCCAGCAGCTTAACATTGAGGAATGAGCAGTTCTTC. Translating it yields CASSLTLRNEQFF.

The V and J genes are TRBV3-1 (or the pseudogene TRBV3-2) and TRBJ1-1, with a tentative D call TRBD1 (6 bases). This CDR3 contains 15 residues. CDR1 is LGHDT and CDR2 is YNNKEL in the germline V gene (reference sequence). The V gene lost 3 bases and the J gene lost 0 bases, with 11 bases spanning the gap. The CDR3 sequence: CASSQAGQLNTEAFF. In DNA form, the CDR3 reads TGTGCCAGCAGCCAGGCCGGACAGCTGAACACTGAAGCTTTCTTT.

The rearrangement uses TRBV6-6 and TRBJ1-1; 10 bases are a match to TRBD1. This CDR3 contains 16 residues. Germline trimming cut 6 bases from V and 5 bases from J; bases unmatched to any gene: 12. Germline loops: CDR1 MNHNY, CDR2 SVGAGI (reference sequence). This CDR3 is CASSPVIRDRGTEAFF. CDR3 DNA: TGTGCCAGCAGCCCCGTAATCCGGGACAGGGGTACTGAAGCTTTCTTT.

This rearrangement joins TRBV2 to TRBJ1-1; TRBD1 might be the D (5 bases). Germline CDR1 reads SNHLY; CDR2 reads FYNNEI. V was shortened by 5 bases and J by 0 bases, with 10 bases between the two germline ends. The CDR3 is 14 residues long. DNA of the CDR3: TGTGCCAGCAGTCCCGGGACTGTGAACACTGAAGCTTTCTTT. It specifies CASSPGTVNTEAFF.

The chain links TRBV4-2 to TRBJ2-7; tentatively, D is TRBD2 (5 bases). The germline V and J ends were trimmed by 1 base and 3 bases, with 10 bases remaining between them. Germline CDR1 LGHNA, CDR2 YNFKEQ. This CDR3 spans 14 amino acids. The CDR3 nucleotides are TGTGCCAGCAGCCAAGTAGGCGGGCGCTACGAGCAGTACTTC. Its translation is CASSQVGGRYEQYF.

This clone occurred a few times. The CDR3 spells CARSLEGQGYSGNTIYF. In DNA, the CDR3 is TGTGCCAGAAGCCTCGAGGGACAGGGCTACTCTGGAAACACCATATATTTT. V usage is TRBV5-3 and J usage is TRBJ1-3; TRBD1 matches 9 bases. TRBV5-3 qualifies as an ORF whose function is uncertain. The CDR3 is 17 amino acids. J lost 0 bases, V lost 4 bases, and 8 bases had no gene match.

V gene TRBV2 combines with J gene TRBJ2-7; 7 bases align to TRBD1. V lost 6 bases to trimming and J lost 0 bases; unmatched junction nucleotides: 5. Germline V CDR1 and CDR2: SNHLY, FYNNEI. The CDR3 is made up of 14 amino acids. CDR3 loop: CASREQGISYEQYF. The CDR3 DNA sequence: TGTGCCAGCAGGGAACAGGGGATCTCCTACGAGCAGTACTTC.

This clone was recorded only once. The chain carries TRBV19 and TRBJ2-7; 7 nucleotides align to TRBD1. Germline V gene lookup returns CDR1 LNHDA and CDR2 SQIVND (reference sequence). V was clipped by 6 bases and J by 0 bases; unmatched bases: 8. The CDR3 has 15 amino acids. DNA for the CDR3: TGTGCCAGTAGGTTCCGGGACAGCCTCTCCTACGAGCAGTACTTC. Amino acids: CASRFRDSLSYEQYF.

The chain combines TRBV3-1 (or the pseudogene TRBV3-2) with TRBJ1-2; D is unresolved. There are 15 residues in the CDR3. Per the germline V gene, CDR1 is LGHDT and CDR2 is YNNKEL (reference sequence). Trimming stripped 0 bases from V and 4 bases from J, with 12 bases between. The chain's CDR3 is CASSQDLGLRYGYTF. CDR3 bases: TGTGCCAGCAGCCAAGATTTGGGCTTACGCTATGGCTACACCTTC.